This TCR beta chain was found in a study of read filtering for tumor transcriptome and immune sequencing (dated by TCRdb to about 2020). For context, the study as a whole: Of the patients in the cohort, about 16 were male and over twelve were female, and their mean age was roughly 68 years, with a range of about 40 to 85. Under revised international staging, roughly 8 patients fell into R-ISS I, approximately 15 into R-ISS II and more than five into R-ISS III. After DNase treatment, whole-transcriptome libraries were prepared using the TruSeq RNA Access Library Prep Kit. TCR-region mapped reads per sample ranged from about 4.05 to 10.27 million with IR-seq versus only about 85 to 1273 with RNA-seq. Using the same bone marrow samples, the study compared TCR repertoires obtained by targeted immune repertoire sequencing with those obtained by bulk whole-transcriptome sequencing. One main goal was a read-filtering strategy for immune repertoire data, in particular deciding whether clonotypes backed by only one read should be removed.

This clonotype was observed many times. No antigen is known for it. Base qualities are not provided; no much larger clone lies one nucleotide away. Each patient had bone marrow sampled at the time of active disease. Isolation of bone marrow mononuclear cells was performed by Ficoll-Hypaque density gradient centrifugation. Myeloma plasma cells were removed and CD138-negative cells were obtained by negative selection following labeling with CD138 magnetic microbeads on a MACS separator. The purity of the isolated cells was checked by flow cytometry with CD138 antibodies on an Attune NxT. Total RNA was extracted using TRIzol reagent and was quantified on a NanoDrop spectrophotometer. For each patient, the CD138-negative bone marrow sample underwent paired RNA-seq and IR-seq. Summary of the overall study and its limitations: Rather than purified T cells, the sorted CD138-negative fraction was a mixed bone marrow immune population. Compared with RNA-seq, IR-seq captured clonotypes at much higher depth and more reliably, and a smaller IR-seq throughput was enough to identify most shared clonotypes. Removing single-read clonotypes increased the correlation between IR-seq and RNA-seq shared clonotype proportions. In IR-seq, around 85% of clonotypes but about 4% of total reads were represented by single-read clonotypes, whereas in RNA-seq, less than 75% of clonotypes and around 47% of reads were represented by single-read clonotypes.

V is pruned by 2 bases and J by 0 bases, leaving 6 bases of the junction without a gene match. The cysteine opens and the phenylalanine closes a CDR3 of 17 amino acids. Left in the record is the CDR3 DNA by itself, 51 bases read in frame from the first base. The germline V gene sets CDR1 to SGHVS and CDR2 to FQNEAQ. TCR libraries were constructed from 400 ng RNA using the Immunoverse kit, and molecular barcoded adaptors covering alpha/delta and beta/gamma chains were employed. The same RNA used for transcriptome sequencing was used for TCR library preparation. TCR libraries were sequenced on an Illumina HiSeq 4000 with 2 x 150 cycles. From the authors' description of their analysis: TCR reads were aligned to human V, D, J and C references and assembled into CDR3 clonotypes with MiXCR, including quality filtering and error correction. The tcR package in R was used to analyze clonotype counts and gene usage diversity. Raw mapping reads were checked after the RNA-seq reads had been mapped by STAR aligner version 2.5.3a onto the human GRCh37 genome. To test how sequencing depth affected the clonotypes detected, IR-seq fastq files were randomly downsampled with Seqtk 1.3. TCRdb reworked the public reads: Q25 trimming with fastp, MiXCR clone assembly, productive beta chains retained. Rows matching on CDR3 protein sequence are summarized as one entry with the most common DNA and genes. TCRdb assigned the V and J calls; the authors' analysis was not used. Across this sample there are over 35,000 distinct CDR3 sequences, with 10% to 15% seen only once. The ten largest clones capture over 25% of the sample.

The TCR sequence derives from a donor aged 40 or older with multiple myeloma. The chain links TRBV7-8 with TRBJ2-3; the central 9 bases match TRBD2. Input material: a population of CD138-negative cells sorted from bone marrow. The meaning of the sample's cell subset or site label: bone marrow mononuclear cells depleted of CD138+ plasma/myeloma cells by negative magnetic selection. The CDR3 amino acid sequence is: CASSLTLTSGSTDTQYF. Read as DNA, the sequence is TGTGCCAGCAGCTTAACGCTTACTAGCGGGAGCACAGATACGCAGTATTTT.